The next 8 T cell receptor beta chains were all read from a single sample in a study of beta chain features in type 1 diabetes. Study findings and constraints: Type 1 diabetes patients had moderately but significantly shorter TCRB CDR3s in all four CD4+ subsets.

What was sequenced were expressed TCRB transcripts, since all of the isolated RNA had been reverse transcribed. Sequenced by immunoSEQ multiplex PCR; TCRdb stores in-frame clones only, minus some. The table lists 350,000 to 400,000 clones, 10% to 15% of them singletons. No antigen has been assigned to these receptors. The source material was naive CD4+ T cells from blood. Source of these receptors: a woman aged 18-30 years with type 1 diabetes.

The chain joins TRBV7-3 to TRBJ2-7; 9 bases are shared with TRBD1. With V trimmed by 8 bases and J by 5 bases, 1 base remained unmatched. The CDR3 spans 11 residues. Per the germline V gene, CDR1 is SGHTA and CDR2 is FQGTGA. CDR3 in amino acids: CASGTGNEQYF. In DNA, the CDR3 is TGTGCCAGCGGGACAGGGAACGAGCAGTACTTC.

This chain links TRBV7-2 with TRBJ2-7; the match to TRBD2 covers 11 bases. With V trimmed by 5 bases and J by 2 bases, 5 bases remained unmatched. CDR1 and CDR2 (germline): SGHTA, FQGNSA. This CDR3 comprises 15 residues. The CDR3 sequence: CASSPSGGLAYEQYF. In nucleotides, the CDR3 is TGTGCCAGCAGCCCTAGCGGGGGGCTAGCCTACGAGCAGTACTTC.

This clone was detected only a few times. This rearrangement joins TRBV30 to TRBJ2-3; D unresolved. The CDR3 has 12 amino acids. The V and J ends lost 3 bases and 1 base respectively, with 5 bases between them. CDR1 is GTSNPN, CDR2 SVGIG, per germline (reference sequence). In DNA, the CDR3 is TGTGCCTGGAGGAGCGGCACAGATACGCAGTATTTT. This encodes CAWRSGTDTQYF.

CDR3 residues: CASLLTGGNTEAFF. CDR3 coding DNA: TGTGCCAGCTTACTTACAGGGGGGAACACTGAAGCTTTCTTT. V is TRBV18 and J is TRBJ1-1; TRBD1 matches 8 bases. With V trimmed by 7 bases and J by 1 base, 5 bases remained unmatched. CDR1 and CDR2 from the germline V gene are KGHSH and LQKENI. The CDR3 has 14 residues.

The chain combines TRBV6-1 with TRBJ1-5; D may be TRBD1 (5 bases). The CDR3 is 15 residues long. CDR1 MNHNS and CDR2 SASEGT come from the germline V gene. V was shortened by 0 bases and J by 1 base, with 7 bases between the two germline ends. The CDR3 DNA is TGTGCCAGCAGTGAAGCGGCAGGGAGCAATCAGCCCCAGCATTTT. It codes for CASSEAAGSNQPQHF.

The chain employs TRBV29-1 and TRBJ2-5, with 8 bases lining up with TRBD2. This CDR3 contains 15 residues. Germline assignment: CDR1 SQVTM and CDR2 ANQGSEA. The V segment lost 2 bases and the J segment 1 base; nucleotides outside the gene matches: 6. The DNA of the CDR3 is TGCAGCGTTGAAATAGCGGGGAGTTTCCAAGAGACCCAGTACTTC. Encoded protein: CSVEIAGSFQETQYF.

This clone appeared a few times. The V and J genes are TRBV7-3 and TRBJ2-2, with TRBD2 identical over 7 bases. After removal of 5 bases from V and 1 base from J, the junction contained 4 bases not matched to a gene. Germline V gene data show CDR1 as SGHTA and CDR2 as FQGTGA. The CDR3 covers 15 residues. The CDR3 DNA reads TGTGCCAGCAGCCTCCAGCGGGGGAACACCGGGGAGCTGTTTTTT. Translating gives CASSLQRGNTGELFF.

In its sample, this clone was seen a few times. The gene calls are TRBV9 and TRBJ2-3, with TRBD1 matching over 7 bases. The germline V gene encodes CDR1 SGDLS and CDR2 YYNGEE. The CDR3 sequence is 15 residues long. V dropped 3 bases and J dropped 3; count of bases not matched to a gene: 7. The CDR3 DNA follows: TGTGCCAGCAGCGGACAGGGACAGCCGACAGATACGCAGTATTTT. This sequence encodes CASSGQGQPTDTQYF.